Following are 21 T cell receptor beta chains from one sample sequenced in a study of T cells in Graves' hyperthyroidism and ophthalmopathy. TCR beta CDR3 region amplification was performed from RNA transcripts. The HTBI primer set was used in a first-round RT-PCR of the TCR CDR3. TCRdb independently ran MiXCR on the multiplex PCR reads; one entry per CDR3 protein. The sample contains 300,000 to 400,000 distinct CDR3 sequences, less than 15% of which appear only once. Sequencing was performed on blood. All receptors come from a young woman with Graves' hyperthyroidism.

This clonotype was seen repeatedly, ten times or more. The J gene is TRBJ2-7, the V gene TRBV29-1; a weak D match, TRBD2 (6 bases). V gave up 7 bases and J gave up 2 bases, with 15 bases separating them. CDR3 length: 13 amino acids. The germline V gene has CDR1 SQVTM and CDR2 ANQGSEA. The CDR3 nucleotides are TGCAGCGCCCACACTTCGGGGGCCTACGAGCAGTACTTC. This codes for CSAHTSGAYEQYF.

This clonotype was seen repeatedly, ten times or more. V gene TRBV7-3 combines with J gene TRBJ1-1, with D perhaps matching TRBD1 (6 bases). CDR1 and CDR2 from the germline V gene are SGHTA and FQGTGA. Deletions cut 2 bases from V and 1 base from J, with 11 bases between. The length of the CDR3 is 15 residues. CDR3 nucleotides: TGTGCCAGCAGCTTAGAGGGGGGGGCGAACACTGAAGCTTTCTTT. Residues: CASSLEGGANTEAFF.

This clonotype has only a few counts. The J gene is TRBJ2-1, the V gene TRBV20-1, with a possible D match to TRBD2 (6 bases). Germline lookup yields CDR1 DFQATT and CDR2 SNEGSKA (reference sequence). The CDR3 has 14 residues. V lost 5 bases and J lost 6, with 17 bases in between. This CDR3 is CSAFPGEVGNEQFF. DNA of the CDR3: TGCAGTGCTTTCCCGGGGGAGGTCGGCAATGAGCAGTTCTTC.

This clonotype was seen ten or more times. This rearrangement joins TRBV11-2 to TRBJ1-1; 9 bases fit TRBD1. V shed 1 base and J 6 bases; nucleotides not matched to a gene: 3. Per the germline V gene, CDR1 is SGHAT and CDR2 is FQNNGV. The CDR3 loop spans 14 amino acids. The CDR3: CASSLGDRVPEAFF. In DNA, the CDR3 is TGTGCCAGCAGCTTAGGGGACAGGGTCCCTGAAGCTTTCTTT. The complete variable domain, with remaining parts taken from reference TRBV11-2 and TRBJ1-1, reads EAGVAQSPRYKIIEKRQSVAFWCNPISGHATLYWYQQILGQGPKLLIQFQNNGVVDDSQLPKDRFSAERLKGVDSTLKIQPAKLEDSAVYLCASSLGDRVPEAFFGQGTRLTVV.

The table lists this clonotype with many counts. The V call is TRBV6-1, the J call TRBJ1-1; D remains unclear. Trimming shortened V by 4 bases and J by 1 base, and 13 bases separated the two germline ends. CDR3 length: 15 residues. The germline V gene encodes CDR1 MNHNS and CDR2 SASEGT. The CDR3 sequence: CASSVARLWNTEAFF. The CDR3 DNA is TGTGCCAGCAGTGTCGCCAGGTTGTGGAACACTGAAGCTTTCTTT.

This clonotype showed up many times. The chain employs TRBV6-1 and TRBJ1-6; no definite D call. Trimming removed 6 bases at V and 6 bases at J, with 6 bases between. Per germline, CDR1 MNHNS and CDR2 SASEGT. The CDR3 sequence is 12 residues long. CDR3 nucleotides: TGTGCCAGCAGGGGCCTTAATTCACCCCTCCACTTT. Translated, it gives CASRGLNSPLHF.

This rearrangement joins TRBV27 to TRBJ2-6; D ambiguous. Trimming cost V 0 bases and J 4 bases, with 10 bases left between them. CDR1 MNHEY and CDR2 SMNVEV come from the germline V gene (reference sequence). This CDR3 region has 16 residues. For the CDR3, the DNA is TGTGCCAGCAGTTTATCGATGAGTCCCGGGGCCAACGTCCTGACTTTC. It yields the protein CASSLSMSPGANVLTF.

The table lists this clonotype with many counts. The CDR3 nucleotides are TGTGCCAGCAGTTTGGCGGGGGGGCAATCGAGAGCGCAGTATTTT. As protein: CASSLAGGQSRAQYF. V is TRBV27 and J is TRBJ2-3; 9 bases line up with TRBD2. The CDR3 loop spans 15 amino acids. The ends lost 3 bases at V and 10 bases at J; junction bases unmatched: 11. Germline lookup yields CDR1 MNHEY and CDR2 SMNVEV (reference sequence).

This clonotype appeared many times. The chain recombines TRBV5-1 with TRBJ2-1; 8 bases fit TRBD2. This CDR3 comprises 17 residues. The germline CDR1 and CDR2 sequences are SGHRS and YFSETQ. Trimming cost V 2 bases and J 7 bases; bases outside gene matches: 14. CDR3 DNA: TGCGCCAGCAGCTTCCCCGAAGGTAGCGGGATTGGTAATGAGCAGTTCTTC. Protein: CASSFPEGSGIGNEQFF.

This clonotype was seen a few times. This sequence joins TRBV18 and TRBJ1-4, with D possibly matching TRBD1 (5 bases). Germline V gene data show CDR1 as KGHSH and CDR2 as LQKENI. The CDR3 runs 16 residues. Trimming removed 0 bases at V and 1 base at J, with 9 bases between. CDR3 amino acids: CASSPPRQGTNEKLFF. In DNA, the CDR3 is TGTGCCAGCTCACCACCCCGCCAGGGAACTAATGAAAAACTGTTTTTT.

This clonotype was seen many times. The rearrangement uses TRBV27 and TRBJ2-1; a weak D match, TRBD1 (6 bases). The V gene lost 10 bases and the J gene lost 4 bases, with 17 bases spanning the gap. The germline V gene has CDR1 MNHEY and CDR2 SMNVEV (reference sequence). The CDR3 extends over 14 amino acids. The CDR3 DNA reads as TGTGCCACCACCTGGGGTCAGGGGTACAATGAGCAGTTCTTC. Protein: CATTWGQGYNEQFF.

This clonotype was seen repeatedly, ten times or more. The J gene is TRBJ2-5, the V gene TRBV29-1, with D perhaps TRBD1 or TRBD2 (5 bases each). Per germline, CDR1 SQVTM and CDR2 ANQGSEA. Trimming removed 5 bases from V and 5 bases from J, with 12 bases in between. The CDR3 is 12 amino acids. This CDR3 is CSVRGRGETQYF. CDR3 nucleotide sequence: TGCAGCGTTCGGGGACGTGGCGAGACCCAGTACTTC.

This clonotype came up many times. The genes are TRBV10-3 and TRBJ2-3, with 8 bases aligning to TRBD2. V was pared by 9 bases and J by 0 bases, with 5 bases of the junction left unmatched. The CDR3 consists of 14 residues. Germline V gene lookup returns CDR1 ENHRY and CDR2 SYGVKD. CDR3 nucleotides: TGTGCCATGTCGTTAGCGGGGAGCACAGATACGCAGTATTTT. This sequence encodes CAMSLAGSTDTQYF.

This clonotype was recorded at least ten times. This chain uses TRBV19 with TRBJ2-1, with 7 nucleotides matching TRBD1. Germline trimming cut 7 bases from V and 4 bases from J; bases unmatched to any gene: 7. Germline V gene lookup returns CDR1 LNHDA and CDR2 SQIVND (reference sequence). The CDR3 runs to 14 residues. The CDR3 nucleotides are TGTGCCAGTAACCCGGGACAGTATTACAATGAGCAGTTCTTC. Translation: CASNPGQYYNEQFF. Full variable domain (outside the CDR3, taken from reference TRBV19 and TRBJ2-1): DGGITQSPKYLFRKEGQNVTLSCEQNLNHDAMYWYRQDPGQGLRLIYYSQIVNDFQKGDIAEGYSVSREKKESFPLTVTSAQKNPTAFYLCASNPGQYYNEQFFGPGTRLTVL.

This clonotype was observed a few times. The V call is TRBV9, the J call TRBJ2-1; 13 bases are a match to TRBD2. This CDR3 is 16 amino acids long. The trim removed 7 bases at V and 6 bases at J, leaving 10 bases unmatched. Germline V CDR1 and CDR2: SGDLS, YYNGEE. DNA for the CDR3: TGTGCCAGCGACAGGGGTAGGACTAGCGGGGGCAATGAGCAGTTCTTC. The encoded protein is CASDRGRTSGGNEQFF.

The genes are TRBV6-4 and TRBJ2-7; weak D call: TRBD1 (6 bases). This CDR3 spans 17 amino acids. The V gene's germline CDR1 is MRHNA and CDR2 SNTAGT. The germline V and J ends were trimmed by 3 bases and 3 bases, with 21 bases remaining between them. CDR3 loop: CASSESTGFWGYYEQYF. The CDR3 nucleotides are TGTGCCAGCAGTGAGTCCACAGGGTTTTGGGGCTACTACGAGCAGTACTTC.

This clonotype appeared many times. This chain uses TRBV18 with TRBJ2-1; no definite D call. This CDR3 has 16 amino acids. Per germline, CDR1 KGHSH and CDR2 LQKENI. The V gene lost 0 bases and the J gene lost 8 bases, with 17 bases spanning the gap. The CDR3 is CASSPPLVSWPHEQFF. The CDR3 DNA reads TGTGCCAGCTCACCACCGTTGGTTAGTTGGCCCCATGAGCAGTTCTTC.

This clonotype has ten or more counts. This chain uses TRBV7-8 with TRBJ2-1; tentatively, D is TRBD1 or TRBD2 (7 bases each). This CDR3 contains 17 residues. Germline CDR1 and CDR2: SGHVS and FQNEAQ. V was clipped by 4 bases and J by 12 bases, with 28 bases between them. The CDR3 protein is CASSSQGGGIGGLGQFF. CDR3 bases: TGTGCCAGCAGCTCCCAGGGGGGGGGGATAGGTGGGTTAGGGCAGTTCTTC. The full variable domain, with the rest looked up from reference TRBV7-8 and TRBJ2-1, is GAGVSQSPRYKVAKRGQDVALRCDPISGHVSLFWYQQALGQGPEFLTYFQNEAQLDKSGLPSDRFFAERPEGSVSTLKIQRTQQEDSAVYLCASSSQGGGIGGLGQFFGPGTRLTVL.

This clonotype was detected ten times or more. The gene calls are TRBV18 and TRBJ2-7, with D perhaps matching TRBD1 (6 bases). Trimming left V 0 bases short and J 6 bases short, with 9 bases between. Germline CDR1 reads KGHSH; CDR2 reads LQKENI. This CDR3 comprises 13 residues. In DNA, the CDR3 is TGTGCCAGCTCACCACCCGTCAGGGGCGAGCAGTACTTC. The encoded protein is CASSPPVRGEQYF. The full variable domain, completed using reference TRBV18 and TRBJ2-7, is NAGVMQNPRHLVRRRGQEARLRCSPMKGHSHVYWYRQLPEEGLKFMVYLQKENIIDESGMPKERFSAEFPKEGPSILRIQQVVRGDSAAYFCASSPPVRGEQYFGPGTRLTVT.

The chain combines TRBV7-8 with TRBJ1-1, with TRBD1 matching 9 bases. Germline assignment: CDR1 SGHVS and CDR2 FQNEAQ. The CDR3 has 14 residues. The junction had 5 bases not matched to a gene; V was cut back by 4 bases and J by 5 bases. The CDR3 nucleotides are TGTGCCAGCAGCTCATCAGACAGGGGGACTGAAGCTTTCTTT. As protein: CASSSSDRGTEAFF.

This clonotype was seen ten or more times. V and J are TRBV7-3 and TRBJ2-3, with D maybe TRBD2 (6 bases). Trimming took 2 bases from V and 8 from J, leaving 11 bases between them. The germline gives CDR1 SGHTA, CDR2 FQGTGA. This CDR3 is 13 amino acids long. Written as DNA, the CDR3 is TGTGCCAGCAGCTTAGGGGGGTCGCGTACGCAGTATTTT. Amino acids: CASSLGGSRTQYF.